The subject of this entry is one TCR beta chain. The data derive from a study of monozygotic twins with inflammatory bowel disease. From the 5' RACE reads, TCRdb lists one entry per CDR3 protein and no DNA. Its listing shows 350,000 to 500,000 distinct CDR3 sequences. Germline CDR1 reads MNHEY; CDR2 reads SVGEGT. The CDR3 is made up of 17 amino acids. Sequencing was performed on blood. This chain uses TRBV6-2 or TRBV6-3 with TRBJ1-5; TCRdb picks TRBD1, but there is no DNA to check that call. This clonotype was sampled from a human donor with ulcerative colitis or Crohn's disease, or a healthy co-twin of an affected twin (not recorded which). Here the CDR3 reads CASSYFHGQGLDQPQHF.